The rows below give T cell receptor beta chains drawn from one sample of a study of cytomegalovirus exposure and HLA in healthy donors. The protocol was immunoSEQ multiplex PCR, while the TCRdb copy is restricted to in-frame clones and leaves out a portion. The table records under 150,000 clones, under 70% of them present only once. The specimen was PBMCs. These receptors all stem from a young man in good health and CMV-seropositive. CDR3s include the opening cysteine and the closing phenylalanine or tryptophan. A D gene is named only where the DNA matches it firmly. Only part of the rows carry a size: once, few, many, or a class if the clone is expanded.

d_call | clone_size | j_call | v_call | cdr3_aa | cdr3_nt
TRBD1 | few | TRBJ1-4 | TRBV2 | CASSERTGNKEKLFF | TGTGCCAGCAGTGAGAGGACAGGGAATAAGGAAAAACTGTTTTTT
. | . | TRBJ1-3 | TRBV18 | CASSPDTRRDIAGNTIYF | TGTGCCAGCTCCCCGGACACGAGACGGGACATTGCTGGAAACACCATATATTTT
TRBD1 | . | TRBJ2-1 | TRBV2 | CASSERGQGAGEQFF | TGTGCCAGCAGTGAGAGGGGTCAGGGGGCAGGTGAGCAGTTCTTC
TRBD1 | few | TRBJ1-1 | TRBV10-3 | CAISEYPQGANTEAFF | TGTGCCATCAGTGAGTATCCACAGGGGGCGAACACTGAAGCTTTCTTT
. | . | TRBJ1-2 | TRBV4-1 | CASSQDRGGYGYTF | TGCGCCAGCAGCCAAGATCGGGGAGGCTATGGCTACACCTTC
. | . | TRBJ2-3 | TRBV6-5 | CASSYPGGTDTQYF | TGTGCCAGCAGTTACCCAGGGGGGACAGATACGCAGTATTTT
TRBD1 | . | TRBJ1-2 | TRBV5-6 | CASSRDRGRIYGYTF | TGTGCCAGCAGCCGGGACAGGGGCCGGATCTATGGCTACACCTTC
TRBD1 | . | TRBJ1-5 | TRBV28 | CASRKDREFLSNQPQHF | TGTGCCAGCAGGAAGGACAGGGAGTTCCTTAGCAATCAGCCCCAGCATTTT
TRBD2 | . | TRBJ2-1 | TRBV6-5 | CASSYGRGGGNGQFF | TGTGCCAGCAGTTACGGCCGGGGGGGCGGCAATGGGCAGTTCTTC
TRBD1 | few | TRBJ2-7 | TRBV19 | CASSIGGTGDYEQYF | TGTGCCAGTAGTATAGGGGGGACAGGGGACTACGAGCAGTACTTC
TRBD1 | few | TRBJ2-7 | TRBV5-6 | CASSALKVSDRGYEQYF | TGTGCCAGCAGCGCGCTGAAGGTATCGGACAGGGGTTACGAGCAGTACTTC
TRBD1 | . | TRBJ2-6 | TRBV30 | CARKVGDRGTGANVLTF | TGTGCCCGCAAGGTCGGGGACAGGGGAACTGGGGCCAACGTCCTGACTTTC
TRBD1 | . | TRBJ2-2 | TRBV28 | CASSSPGTGLAGELFF | TGTGCCAGCAGTTCCCCCGGGACAGGGTTGGCCGGGGAGCTGTTTTTT
. | few | TRBJ1-5 | TRBV5-4 | CASSDRGNQPQHF | TGTGCCAGCAGTGATAGGGGGAATCAGCCCCAGCATTTT
TRBD1 | . | TRBJ2-2 | TRBV10-2 | CASSGGTGEQEFIANTGELFF | TGCGCCAGCAGTGGGGGGACAGGTGAACAAGAATTTATCGCGAACACCGGGGAGCTGTTTTTT
. | . | TRBJ2-2 | TRBV6-4 | CASRGGAFAGELFF | TGTGCCAGCAGGGGGGGGGCCTTCGCCGGGGAGCTGTTTTTT
TRBD1 | . | TRBJ1-1 | TRBV20-1 | CSAPAGGLTFF | TGCAGTGCTCCTGCAGGGGGATTGACTTTCTTT
TRBD1 | . | TRBJ1-2 | TRBV6-5 | CASSRQGTGYGYTF | TGTGCCAGCAGCCGACAGGGGACGGGCTATGGCTACACCTTC
TRBD2 | . | TRBJ2-5 | TRBV14 | CASSQVAGPPETQYF | TGTGCCAGCAGCCAAGTAGCGGGGCCGCCAGAGACCCAGTACTTC
TRBD1 | . | TRBJ2-1 | TRBV27 | CASSWLGQGRDEQFF | TGTGCCAGCAGTTGGCTCGGACAGGGGCGCGATGAGCAGTTCTTC
. | . | TRBJ2-2 | TRBV9 | CASSVTSQNTGELFF | TGTGCCAGCAGCGTCACTTCCCAGAACACCGGGGAGCTGTTTTTT
TRBD1 | . | TRBJ2-1 | TRBV7-2 | CASSFRDRDGEQFF | TGTGCCAGCAGCTTCCGGGACAGGGACGGTGAGCAGTTCTTC
TRBD1 | many | TRBJ1-1 | TRBV15 | CATSRDRTGPAFF | TGTGCCACCAGCAGAGATCGGACAGGGCCAGCTTTCTTT
. | few | TRBJ1-2 | TRBV11-3 | CASSLDSPRDKSYTF | TGTGCCAGCAGCTTAGATAGCCCCCGGGATAAAAGCTACACCTTC
. | . | TRBJ2-3 | TRBV7-2 | CASSSTLSTQYF | TGTGCCAGCAGCTCCACTTTAAGTACGCAGTATTTT
TRBD1 | few | TRBJ2-3 | TRBV13 | CASSSPPLRGRGDTQYF | TGTGCCAGCAGCTCCCCTCCCCTTAGGGGGCGTGGAGATACGCAGTATTTT
TRBD2 | . | TRBJ2-3 | TRBV10-1 | CASSEGSGGPSGTQYF | TGCGCCAGCAGTGAGGGTAGCGGGGGGCCCTCGGGTACGCAGTATTTT
TRBD1 | . | TRBJ2-5 | TRBV5-1 | CASSSQGQGFETQYF | TGCGCCAGCAGCTCGCAAGGACAGGGGTTCGAGACCCAGTACTTC
TRBD1 | few | TRBJ2-3 | TRBV2 | CASSPYHRGNTDTHYF | TGTGCCAGCAGTCCATATCACAGGGGAAACACAGATACGCACTATTTT
. | . | TRBJ2-1 | TRBV29-1 | CSVENARGEQFF | TGCAGCGTTGAAAATGCTAGAGGTGAGCAGTTCTTC
. | few | TRBJ2-1 | TRBV5-4 | CASSLATGGEQFF | TGTGCCAGCAGCTTGGCGACAGGAGGTGAGCAGTTCTTC
. | . | TRBJ2-1 | TRBV9 | CASSAASSYNEQFF | TGTGCCAGCAGCGCCGCCAGCTCCTACAATGAGCAGTTCTTC
. | few | TRBJ2-5 | TRBV5-1 | CASSLRAGRINQETQYF | TGCGCCAGCAGCCTGAGGGCGGGGCGAATAAATCAAGAGACCCAGTACTTC
. | . | TRBJ1-4 | TRBV5-1 | CASSLGQGRYEKLFF | TGCGCCAGCAGCTTAGGTCAGGGAAGGTACGAAAAACTGTTTTTT
. | many | TRBJ1-6 | TRBV25-1 | CASSDPEGSGPLHF | TGTGCCAGCAGTGACCCGGAGGGATCGGGTCCCCTCCACTTT
. | . | TRBJ2-7 | TRBV19 | CASSIGGRVIHEQYF | TGTGCCAGTAGTATTGGTGGCAGGGTTATCCACGAGCAGTACTTC
. | . | TRBJ1-1 | TRBV28 | CATQANTEAFF | TGTGCCACGCAGGCGAACACTGAAGCTTTCTTT
TRBD1 | . | TRBJ2-7 | TRBV30 | CAWSGGQGTGEQYF | TGTGCCTGGAGTGGGGGACAGGGAACGGGGGAGCAGTACTTC
TRBD1 | few | TRBJ2-2 | TRBV4-1 | CASSQWTGNSGELFF | TGCGCCAGCAGCCAATGGACAGGGAATTCCGGGGAGCTGTTTTTT
TRBD2 | . | TRBJ2-5 | TRBV2 | CASSELGAGGLSGTQYF | TGTGCCAGCAGTGAATTAGGAGCGGGGGGGCTCTCGGGGACCCAGTACTTC
TRBD1 | once | TRBJ1-2 | TRBV2 | CASVRTGNYGYTF | TGTGCCAGCGTCCGGACAGGGAACTATGGCTACACCTTC
. | . | TRBJ1-2 | TRBV5-1 | CASSLEFPSNYGYTF | TGCGCCAGCAGCTTGGAATTCCCATCAAACTATGGCTACACCTTC
. | few | TRBJ2-3 | TRBV29-1 | CSAPEGVGTDTQYF | TGCAGCGCCCCCGAGGGAGTAGGCACAGATACGCAGTATTTT
. | . | TRBJ2-2 | TRBV28 | CASSHRRADTGELFF | TGTGCCAGCAGCCATCGCAGGGCGGACACCGGGGAGCTGTTTTTT
TRBD2 | . | TRBJ2-5 | TRBV7-9 | CASRPTSGGQETQYF | TGTGCCAGCAGGCCGACTAGCGGGGGACAAGAGACCCAGTACTTC
TRBD2 | . | TRBJ2-1 | TRBV5-1 | CASSLTKRPGTRTTYNEQFF | TGCGCCAGCAGCTTAACCAAGCGACCCGGGACTAGGACTACCTACAATGAGCAGTTCTTC
. | . | TRBJ2-7 | TRBV6-6 | CASSAERTFSYEQYF | TGTGCCAGCAGTGCCGAGAGAACCTTCTCCTACGAGCAGTACTTC
. | few | TRBJ2-2 | TRBV5-6 | CASRQKNTGELFF | TGTGCCAGCCGACAAAAAAACACCGGGGAGCTGTTTTTT
TRBD2 | . | TRBJ2-7 | TRBV28 | CASSLVLAGGRYEQYF | TGTGCCAGCAGTTTAGTACTAGCGGGGGGAAGGTACGAGCAGTACTTC
. | . | TRBJ2-2 | TRBV12-5 | CASGLRGTGELFF | TGTGCTAGTGGTTTGAGGGGAACCGGGGAGCTGTTTTTT
TRBD1 | . | TRBJ2-2 | TRBV2 | CASGYPGQGSTGELFF | TGTGCCAGCGGATATCCGGGACAGGGTTCTACCGGGGAGCTGTTTTTT
TRBD2 | . | TRBJ2-5 | TRBV18 | CASSLTGGPQETQYF | TGTGCCAGCTCCCTTACGGGGGGTCCACAAGAGACCCAGTACTTC
. | . | TRBJ1-2 | TRBV27 | CASSPRFKTGGYTF | TGTGCCAGCAGTCCACGATTCAAAACGGGTGGCTACACCTTC